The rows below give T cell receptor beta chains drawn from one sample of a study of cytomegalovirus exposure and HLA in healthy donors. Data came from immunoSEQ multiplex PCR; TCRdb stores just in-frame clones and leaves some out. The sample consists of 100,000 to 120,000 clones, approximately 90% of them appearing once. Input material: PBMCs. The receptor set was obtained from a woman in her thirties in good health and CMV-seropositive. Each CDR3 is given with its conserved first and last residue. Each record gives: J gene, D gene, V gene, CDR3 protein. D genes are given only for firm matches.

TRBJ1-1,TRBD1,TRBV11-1,CASSPDRAYTEAFF
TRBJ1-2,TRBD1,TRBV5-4,CASSEQGRRGYTF
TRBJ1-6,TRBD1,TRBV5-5,CASSGRQGLAPLHF
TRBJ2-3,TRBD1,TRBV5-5,CASSLGTGGNGDTQYF
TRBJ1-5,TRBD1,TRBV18,CASSRGRDRAQPQHF
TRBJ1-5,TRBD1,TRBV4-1,CASSQRDRGNQPQHF
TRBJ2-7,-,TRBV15,CATSRDPQGEQYF
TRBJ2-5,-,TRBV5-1,CASQEPPQETQYF
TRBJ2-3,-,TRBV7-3,CASSRGSTDTQYF
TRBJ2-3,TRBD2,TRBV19,CASSFSGSWTDTQYF
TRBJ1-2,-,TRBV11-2,CASSLIAGRGYTF
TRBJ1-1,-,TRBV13,CASSLAVTTEAFF
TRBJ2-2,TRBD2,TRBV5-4,CASSLLAGATGELFF
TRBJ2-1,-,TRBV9,CASSSLTKSNEQFF
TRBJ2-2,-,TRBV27,CASSRLGGSTGELFF
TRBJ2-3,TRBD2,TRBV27,CASSLSGGGSDTQYF
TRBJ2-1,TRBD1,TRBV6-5,CASSTRQGAYNEQFF
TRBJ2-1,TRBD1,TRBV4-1,CASSQSGQGSYNEQFF
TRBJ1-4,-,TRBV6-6,CASGTRYEKLFF
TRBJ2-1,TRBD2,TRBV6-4,CASSESDSGGEQFF
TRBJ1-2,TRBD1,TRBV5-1,CASSEGTGVGYTF
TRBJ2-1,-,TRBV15,CATSRDRSHSEGQFF
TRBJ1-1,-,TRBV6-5,CASSYTPDRNTEAFF
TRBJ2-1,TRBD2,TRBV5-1,CASSLGAGAGEQFF
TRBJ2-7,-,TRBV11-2,CASYGGPSYEQYF
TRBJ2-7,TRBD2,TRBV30,CAWSSGDIYEQYF